These T cell receptor beta chains were read from a single sample in a study of T cells after yellow fever vaccination. Via MiXCR, TCRdb re-called the 5' RACE reads, giving one row per CDR3 protein. The table lists fewer than 450,000 distinct CDR3 sequences, roughly 8.3% of them singletons. The sample consisted of PBMCs, taken roughly seven weeks after the first yellow fever vaccination. The receptors here all came from a man in his late teens or twenties who received the YFV17D yellow fever vaccine. The CDR3 runs from the conserved cysteine through the conserved F or W. D genes are given only for firm matches. The listing skips clone size in some rows; elsewhere it reads once, few, many or a size class.

abundance,d_gene,j_gene,len,v_gene,CDR3nt,CDR3aa
.,.,TRBJ2-2,15,TRBV27,TGTGCCAGCAGTTTATCCGCAGCAGGTCCCGGGGAGCTGTTTTTT,CASSLSAAGPGELFF
.,TRBD1,TRBJ2-5,15,TRBV7-2,TGTGCCAGCAGCCCCAGGGGGCTTAGTGTGGAGACCCAGTACTTC,CASSPRGLSVETQYF
.,.,TRBJ2-5,13,TRBV5-1,TGCGCCAGCAGCTTGAACGAAAGGGAGACCCAGTACTTC,CASSLNERETQYF
few,TRBD2,TRBJ2-5,15,TRBV18,TGTGCCAGCTCATATATACTAGCGGGGATGGAGACCCAGTACTTC,CASSYILAGMETQYF
many,.,TRBJ1-3,15,TRBV18,TGTGCCAGCTCAAGCGTACAGGGCAGTGGAAACACCATATATTTT,CASSSVQGSGNTIYF
.,.,TRBJ1-1,15,TRBV5-5,TGTGCCAGCGGCCCTGGGCCTCTCTGCTGCACTGAAGCTTTCTTT,CASGPGPLCCTEAFF
few,.,TRBJ2-4,12,TRBV10-2,TGCGCCAGCAGCTTAGATATTGACATTCAGTACTTC,CASSLDIDIQYF
.,.,TRBJ1-5,14,TRBV7-2,TGTGCCAGCAGCTTGGAGGGGGGGGTTGGGCCCCAGCATTTT,CASSLEGGVGPQHF
.,TRBD2,TRBJ2-1,14,TRBV18,TGTGCCAGCTCACCACAGGGACTACTGAATGAGCAGTTCTTC,CASSPQGLLNEQFF
few,TRBD1,TRBJ2-5,14,TRBV4-1,TGCGCCAGCAGCCCGGGGACAGGGAAAGAGACCCAGTACTTC,CASSPGTGKETQYF
few,.,TRBJ2-2,15,TRBV6-5,TGTGCCAGCAGTTACAGGCGGGGTGACACCGGGGAGCTGTTTTTT,CASSYRRGDTGELFF
.,.,TRBJ1-1,13,TRBV7-2,TGTGCCAGCAGCCCCCAGTGGGTAGCTGAAGCTTTCTTT,CASSPQWVAEAFF
few,.,TRBJ1-1,16,TRBV12-3/TRBV12-4,TGTGCCAGCAGGCCCCTGAGGGGAAGGGCGAACACTGAAGCTTTCTTT,CASRPLRGRANTEAFF
.,TRBD1,TRBJ2-2,15,TRBV18,TGTGCCAGCTCATCCCCGGGACAGAACTCCGGGGAGCTGTTTTTT,CASSSPGQNSGELFF
.,TRBD1,TRBJ2-2,15,TRBV28,TGTGCCAGCAGTCGGACAGGGGGCTTTGACGGGGAGCTGTTTTTT,CASSRTGGFDGELFF
few,.,TRBJ2-7,14,TRBV12-3/TRBV12-4,TGTGCCAGCAGCTCCCCCGTGTGGGGAGTCGAGCAGTACTTC,CASSSPVWGVEQYF
few,.,TRBJ2-3,13,TRBV20-1,TGCAGTGCTGGGCTCGGGAAGAGGGATACGCAGTATTTT,CSAGLGKRDTQYF
.,.,TRBJ2-1,13,TRBV4-3,TGCGCCAGCAGCCTAGGCCGTCACAATGAGCAGTTCTTC,CASSLGRHNEQFF
few,.,TRBJ2-3,15,TRBV12-3/TRBV12-4,TGTGCCAGCAGTCCGGGACTCCCTAGCACAGATACGCAGTATTTT,CASSPGLPSTDTQYF
many,.,TRBJ2-2,13,TRBV4-3,TGCGCCAGCAGCCCCGTCGTCACCGGGGAGCTGTTTTTT,CASSPVVTGELFF
.,TRBD2,TRBJ2-2,18,TRBV11-2,TGTGCCAGCAGCTTAGATGCGGGGGGGCCGGGAGGCACCGGGGAGCTGTTTTTT,CASSLDAGGPGGTGELFF
few,TRBD1,TRBJ2-2,14,TRBV12-3/TRBV12-4,TGTGCCAGCAGTTCGGGACAGTGGACCGGGGAGCTGTTTTTT,CASSSGQWTGELFF